This TCR beta chain was captured by sequencing in a study of T-cell reconstitution after alpha-beta-depleted transplantation in children. The CDR3 spans 16 residues. J was trimmed by 6 bases and V by 4 bases; bases with no gene match: 10. Germline V gene lookup returns CDR1 MNHEY and CDR2 SVGAGI. Findings and caveats of the study: Newly generated T cells supplied most T-cell counts and diversity one year post-transplant. TCRbeta diversity was high at day 60 in some patients (a result of surviving recipient T cells and thymic progenitors). Where alpha-beta T cells came from about two months after transplant was reportedly several hundred expanded graft clones.

On this clonotype itself: Its antigen is not known.

During its preparation, the TCRbeta library received unique molecular identifiers. MiXCR, applied by TCRdb to the PCR reads, yields one record per CDR3 protein. The data contain about 240,000 distinct CDR3 sequences, about 26% of them singletons. The starting material was PBMCs, obtained before TCRalphabeta/CD19-depleted stem cell transplant. This receptor was taken from a girl aged 2 to 9 with Fanconi anemia, due to receive a stem cell transplant. The chain carries TRBV6-5 and TRBJ1-5; 9 nucleotides line up with TRBD1. CDR3 in DNA: TGTGCCAGCAGTTCTTGGGACAGGGAGAGGAGTCAGCCCCAGCATTTT. Its translation is CASSSWDRERSQPQHF.